Listed here are 24 T cell receptor beta chains from one sample, sequenced in a study of OX40 agonist ivuxolimab in advanced cancers. Method: immunoSEQ multiplex PCR; TCRdb's copy keeps in-frame clones and lacks some. The sample contains about 100,000 clones, about four fifths of which appear only once. Material: CD4+ or CD8+ T cells sorted from blood, obtained in a trial of the OX40 agonist ivuxolimab. These receptors all stem from an adult with an advanced solid tumor such as melanoma, head and neck, liver or kidney cancer.

This clone was found a few times. CDR3 loop: CASSLQGPNYGYTF. CDR3 in DNA: TGTGCCAGCAGCTTACAGGGACCAAACTATGGCTACACCTTC. The V and J genes are TRBV7-9 and TRBJ1-2, with a weak D call TRBD1 (5 bases). Trimming removed 2 bases at V and 2 bases at J, with 9 bases between. This CDR3 region has 14 residues. The germline CDR1 and CDR2 sequences are SEHNR and FQNEAQ (reference sequence).

There are a few counts of this clone. The chain joins TRBV6-4 to TRBJ1-1, with a possible D match to TRBD1 (6 bases). Trimming took off 0 bases at V and 3 bases at J, with 11 bases between the two ends. The germline V gene has CDR1 MRHNA and CDR2 SNTAGT. CDR3 size: 15 residues. This chain's CDR3 is CASSDSSRGDTEAFF. DNA of the CDR3: TGTGCCAGCAGTGACTCCTCAAGGGGGGACACTGAAGCTTTCTTT.

On this clone: A much bigger clone sits one base away, suggesting this may be a read error. The chain carries TRBV9 and TRBJ2-7, with no clear D. CDR1 and CDR2 (germline): SGDLS, YYNGEE. Trimming cost V 8 bases and J 4 bases, with 1 base left between them. The CDR3 sequence is 8 residues long. CDR3 residues: CASYEQYF. CDR3 nucleotides: TGTGCCAGTTACGAGCAGTACTTC.

This clone was observed a single time. The rearrangement joins TRBV7-9 to TRBJ2-7; TRBD2 might be the D (7 bases). V was cut by 1 base and J by 6 bases, with 16 bases left in between. Germline V gene data show CDR1 as SEHNR and CDR2 as FQNEAQ (reference sequence). This CDR3 has 15 residues. CDR3 coding DNA: TGTGCCAGCAGCTTAGAGGGAGGGGGTCAAGGCGAGCAGTACTTC. Translation: CASSLEGGGQGEQYF.

The chain has TRBV5-6 and TRBJ2-5; weak D call: TRBD2 (6 bases). The DNA end is more similar to TRBJ2-7, so the J call may be wrong. The CDR3 extends over 14 amino acids. The V gene's germline CDR1 is SGHDT and CDR2 YYEEEE. CDR3 DNA: TGTGCCAGCAGCTTGTGGCGGGGCATTGGCGAGCAGTACTTC. Protein: CASSLWRGIGEQYF.

This chain links TRBV11-1 with TRBJ2-1, with 14 bases that match TRBD2. CDR1 and CDR2 (germline): SGHAT, FQDESV (reference sequence). CDR3 length: 16 amino acids. V shed 4 bases, J shed 7 bases, and the junction held 6 bases outside the gene matches. CDR3 coding DNA: TGTGCCAGCAGCTCCCGACTAGCGGGGGGGCAGAATGAGCAGTTCTTC. Amino acid sequence: CASSSRLAGGQNEQFF.

This sequence joins TRBV9 and TRBJ2-5; TRBD2 matches 7 bases. Germline CDR1 reads SGDLS; CDR2 reads YYNGEE. V trimming: 0 bases; J trimming: 0 bases; junction bases outside the gene matches: 5. The CDR3 sequence is 16 residues long. The CDR3 reads CASSVGGGGYQETQYF. CDR3 DNA sequence: TGTGCCAGCAGCGTAGGGGGCGGGGGATACCAAGAGACCCAGTACTTC.

This clone was picked up one time. This rearrangement joins TRBV4-2 to TRBJ1-5, with 7 bases that match TRBD1. This CDR3 has 15 amino acids. Germline V lookup: CDR1 LGHNA, CDR2 YNFKEQ. With V trimmed by 1 base and J by 5 bases, 5 bases remained unmatched. Written as DNA, the CDR3 is TGTGCCAGCAGCCAAGTCGAGGGGGCAGATCAGCCCCAGCATTTT. Protein: CASSQVEGADQPQHF.

The V gene is TRBV7-9, the J gene TRBJ2-2; 7 positions agree with TRBD2. The CDR3 loop spans 13 amino acids. Germline loops: CDR1 SEHNR, CDR2 FQNEAQ (reference sequence). Trimming removed 7 bases from V and 4 bases from J; junction bases left unmatched: 3. In DNA form, the CDR3 reads TGTGCCAGCACCGGGGGGATCACCGGGGAGCTGTTTTTT. This sequence encodes CASTGGITGELFF.

The chain joins TRBV11-2 to TRBJ2-1; 11 bases are shared with TRBD2. The CDR3 is 16 amino acids. V gave up 1 base and J gave up 4 bases; unmatched junction bases: 3. The germline gives CDR1 SGHAT, CDR2 FQNNGV. CDR3 nucleotides: TGTGCCAGCAGCTTAGTTGCTAGCGGGGGGTACAATGAGCAGTTCTTC. Translated, it gives CASSLVASGGYNEQFF.

The chain carries TRBV5-1 and TRBJ2-7; 10 nucleotides align to TRBD1. Germline CDR1 SGHRS, CDR2 YFSETQ. Germline trimming cut 3 bases from V and 4 bases from J; bases unmatched to any gene: 10. The CDR3 consists of 16 residues. CDR3 protein: CASSWKTGGQGYEQYF. DNA of the CDR3: TGCGCCAGCAGCTGGAAGACCGGGGGACAGGGGTACGAGCAGTACTTC.

This sequence joins TRBV10-2 and TRBJ1-2; D perhaps matches TRBD1 (5 bases). This CDR3 contains 12 residues. Germline V gives CDR1 WSHSY, CDR2 SAAADI. V lost 5 bases to trimming and J lost 3 bases, with 7 bases between them. The CDR3 DNA reads TGCGCCAGCAGTCCAGGGTACTATGGCTACACCTTC. Its protein product is CASSPGYYGYTF.

The rearrangement uses TRBV10-2 and TRBJ2-1; the D gene is possibly TRBD2 (6 bases). V shed 2 bases and J shed 2 bases, with 16 bases lying between them. Germline CDR1 and CDR2: WSHSY and SAAADI. The CDR3 length is 17 residues. CDR3 region: CASSEPGTYLPYNEQFF. The CDR3 nucleotides are TGCGCCAGCAGTGAGCCAGGGACTTACTTACCCTACAATGAGCAGTTCTTC.

The chain links TRBV19 to TRBJ1-2, with a weak D call TRBD1 (6 bases). The V and J ends lost 3 bases and 2 bases respectively, with 13 bases between them. Germline V CDR1 and CDR2: LNHDA, SQIVND (reference sequence). The CDR3 runs to 15 residues. The CDR3 loop is CASSIGPQGNYGYTF. Written as DNA, the CDR3 is TGTGCCAGTAGTATCGGGCCACAGGGAAACTATGGCTACACCTTC. Variable domain in full (rest from reference TRBV19 and TRBJ1-2): DGGITQSPKYLFRKEGQNVTLSCEQNLNHDAMYWYRQDPGQGLRLIYYSQIVNDFQKGDIAEGYSVSREKKESFPLTVTSAQKNPTAFYLCASSIGPQGNYGYTFGSGTRLTVV.

This clone was observed once. V is TRBV5-1 and J is TRBJ2-1; 8 bases are a match to TRBD2. CDR3 size: 21 residues. CDR1 is SGHRS and CDR2 is YFSETQ in the germline V gene. Unmatched junction bases numbered 21, after V lost 2 bases and J lost 2 bases. The CDR3, as DNA: TGCGCCAGCAGCTTCGTTGGAAGCGGGAGTACCACGGACTTCACCTACAATGAGCAGTTCTTC. Translating gives CASSFVGSGSTTDFTYNEQFF.

V gene TRBV12-5 combines with J gene TRBJ1-1; no clear D gene. Trimming pared 6 bases from V and 5 bases from J, leaving 19 bases between. CDR3 length: 15 residues. CDR1 LGHNT and CDR2 FRNRAP come from the germline V gene. The CDR3 sequence is CASGPPRTQQTEAFF. CDR3 DNA sequence: TGTGCTAGTGGGCCCCCCCGGACCCAGCAAACTGAAGCTTTCTTT.

The chain uses TRBV5-6 and TRBJ2-2; 11 bases align to TRBD1. Germline CDR1 reads SGHDT; CDR2 reads YYEEEE. J was trimmed by 1 base and V by 6 bases; bases with no gene match: 2. This CDR3 spans 15 amino acids. The DNA of the CDR3 is TGTGCCAGCACCGGGACAGGGGGGAACACCGGGGAGCTGTTTTTT. Translating gives CASTGTGGNTGELFF. The full variable domain, its missing parts supplied by reference TRBV5-6 and TRBJ2-2, is DAGVTQSPTHLIKTRGQQVTLRCSPKSGHDTVSWYQQALGQGPQFIFQYYEEEERQRGNFPDRFSGHQFPNYSSELNVNALLLGDSALYLCASTGTGGNTGELFFGEGSRLTVL.

This clone occurred a few times. The chain has TRBV18 and TRBJ2-7, with D perhaps matching TRBD1 (6 bases). Trimming stripped 3 bases from V and 5 bases from J, with 14 bases between. CDR1 and CDR2 from the germline V gene are KGHSH and LQKENI. The CDR3 is made up of 14 amino acids. CDR3 loop: CASSPRGGIHEQYF. CDR3 nucleotide sequence: TGTGCCAGCTCACCTAGAGGGGGAATCCACGAGCAGTACTTC.

This chain's CDR3 is CSVEEWRALTDTQYF. As DNA, the CDR3 is TGCAGCGTTGAAGAGTGGAGGGCCCTGACAGATACGCAGTATTTT. The rearrangement joins TRBV29-1 to TRBJ2-3; weak D call: TRBD2 (6 bases). The CDR3 extends over 15 amino acids. With 0 bases removed from V and 3 bases from J, the gap between germline ends came to 13 bases. From germline, CDR1 is SQVTM and CDR2 ANQGSEA.

This clone came up a few times. The CDR3 sequence: CASSLGQGGASGAYEQYF. The CDR3 DNA reads as TGTGCCAGCTCACTTGGACAGGGGGGGGCTAGCGGGGCCTACGAGCAGTACTTC. The rearrangement joins TRBV18 to TRBJ2-7; maybe TRBD1 (10 bases). CDR3 length: 18 residues. V lost 4 bases and J lost 2, with 24 bases in between. Germline V lookup: CDR1 KGHSH, CDR2 LQKENI.

The V and J genes are TRBV6-4 and TRBJ1-2; perhaps TRBD1 as D (6 bases). V gave up 2 bases and J gave up 1 base, with 14 bases separating them. The CDR3 is 16 residues long. CDR1 and CDR2 from the germline V gene are MRHNA and SNTAGT. This CDR3 reads CASSDRPGVGNYGYTF. The CDR3 coding sequence is TGTGCCAGCAGTGACAGGCCAGGGGTTGGTAACTATGGCTACACCTTC.

This clone has only a few counts. The chain links TRBV4-2 to TRBJ2-7; D remains unclear. Germline CDR1 is LGHNA and CDR2 is YNFKEQ. The CDR3 has 12 residues. Trimming took 6 bases from V and 6 from J, leaving 12 bases between them. The CDR3 DNA sequence: TGTGCCAGCAGGGTGCGAGTGGCCGAGCAGTACTTC. It yields the protein CASRVRVAEQYF.

The V and J genes are TRBV6-6 and TRBJ2-3; 8 bases agree with TRBD2. From germline, CDR1 is MNHNY and CDR2 SVGAGI (reference sequence). V lost 5 bases and J lost 3; bases outside the gene matches: 10. The CDR3 contains 16 residues. The CDR3 bases are TGTGCCAGCAGTCAAACACGGGGGGGCGTAACAGATACGCAGTATTTT. It codes for CASSQTRGGVTDTQYF.

The chain has TRBV5-5 and TRBJ2-1, with D unclear. CDR1 is SGHKS, CDR2 YYEKEE, per germline (reference sequence). The CDR3 contains 13 residues. V lost 3 bases, J lost 7 bases, and 11 bases lay in between. The CDR3 reads CASSWVLWNEQFF. In nucleotides, the CDR3 is TGTGCCAGCAGCTGGGTTCTCTGGAATGAGCAGTTCTTC.